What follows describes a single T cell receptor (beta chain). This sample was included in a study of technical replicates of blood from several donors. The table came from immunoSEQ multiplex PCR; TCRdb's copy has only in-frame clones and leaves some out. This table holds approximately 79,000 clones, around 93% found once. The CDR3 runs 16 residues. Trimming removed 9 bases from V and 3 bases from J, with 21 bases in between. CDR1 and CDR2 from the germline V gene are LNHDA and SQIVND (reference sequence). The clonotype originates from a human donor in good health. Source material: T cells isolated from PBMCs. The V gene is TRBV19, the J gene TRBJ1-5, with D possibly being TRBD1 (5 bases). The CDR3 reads CASQGQGGRNNQPQHF. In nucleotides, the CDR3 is TGTGCCAGCCAGGGCCAAGGAGGGCGAAACAATCAGCCCCAGCATTTT.